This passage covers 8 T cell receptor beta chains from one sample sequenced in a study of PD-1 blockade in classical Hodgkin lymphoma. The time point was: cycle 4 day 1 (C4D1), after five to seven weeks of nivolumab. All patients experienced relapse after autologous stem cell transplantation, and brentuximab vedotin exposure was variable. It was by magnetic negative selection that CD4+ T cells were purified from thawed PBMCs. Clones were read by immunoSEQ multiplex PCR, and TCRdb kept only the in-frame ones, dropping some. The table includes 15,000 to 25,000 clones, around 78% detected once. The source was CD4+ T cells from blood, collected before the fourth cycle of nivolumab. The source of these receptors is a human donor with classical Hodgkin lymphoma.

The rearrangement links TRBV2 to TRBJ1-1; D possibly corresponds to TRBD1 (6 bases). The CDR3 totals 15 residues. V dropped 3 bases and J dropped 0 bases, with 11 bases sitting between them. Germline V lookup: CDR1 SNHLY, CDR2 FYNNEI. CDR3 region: CASSDDRPMNTEAFF. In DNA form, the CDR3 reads TGTGCCAGCAGTGACGACAGGCCCATGAACACTGAAGCTTTCTTT.

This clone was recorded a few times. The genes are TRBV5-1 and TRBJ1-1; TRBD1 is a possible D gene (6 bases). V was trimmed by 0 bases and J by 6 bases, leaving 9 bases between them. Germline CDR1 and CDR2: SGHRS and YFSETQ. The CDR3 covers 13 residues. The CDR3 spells CASSLDRVAEAFF. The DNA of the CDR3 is TGCGCCAGCAGCTTGGACAGGGTTGCTGAAGCTTTCTTT.

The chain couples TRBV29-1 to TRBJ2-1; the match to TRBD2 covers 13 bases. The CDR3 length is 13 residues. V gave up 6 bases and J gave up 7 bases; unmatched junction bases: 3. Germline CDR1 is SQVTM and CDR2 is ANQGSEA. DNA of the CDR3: TGCAGCGTACTAGCGGGAGGGCGGAATGAGCAGTTCTTC. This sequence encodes CSVLAGGRNEQFF.

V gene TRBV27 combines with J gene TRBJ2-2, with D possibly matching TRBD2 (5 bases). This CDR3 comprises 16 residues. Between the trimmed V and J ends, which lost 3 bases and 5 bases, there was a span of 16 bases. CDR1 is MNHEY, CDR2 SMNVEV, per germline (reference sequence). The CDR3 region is CASSFFSLTGTGELFF. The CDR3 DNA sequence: TGTGCCAGCAGTTTTTTCTCTTTGACGGGGACCGGGGAGCTGTTTTTT.

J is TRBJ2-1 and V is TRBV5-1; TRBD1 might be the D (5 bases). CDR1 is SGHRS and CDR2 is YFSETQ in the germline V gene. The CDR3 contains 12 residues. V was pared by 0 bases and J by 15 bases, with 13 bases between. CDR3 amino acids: CASSLVQAPWFF. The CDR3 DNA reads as TGCGCCAGCAGCTTGGTACAGGCCCCGTGGTTCTTC.

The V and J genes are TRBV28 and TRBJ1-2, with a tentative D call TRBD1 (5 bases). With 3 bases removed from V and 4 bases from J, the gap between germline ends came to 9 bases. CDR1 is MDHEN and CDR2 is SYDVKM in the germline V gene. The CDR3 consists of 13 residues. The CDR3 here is CASSFWGTYGYTF. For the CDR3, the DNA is TGTGCCAGCAGTTTCTGGGGGACCTATGGCTACACCTTC.

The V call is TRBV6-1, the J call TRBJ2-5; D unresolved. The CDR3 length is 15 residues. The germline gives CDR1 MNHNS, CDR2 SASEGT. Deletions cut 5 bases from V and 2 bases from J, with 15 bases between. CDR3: CASSPLERRQETQYF. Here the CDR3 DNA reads TGTGCCAGCAGTCCCCTAGAGAGGCGGCAAGAGACCCAGTACTTC.

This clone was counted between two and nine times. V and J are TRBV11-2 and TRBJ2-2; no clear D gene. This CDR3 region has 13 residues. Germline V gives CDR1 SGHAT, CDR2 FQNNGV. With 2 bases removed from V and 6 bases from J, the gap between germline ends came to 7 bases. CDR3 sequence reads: CASSLMAAGELFF. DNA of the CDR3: TGTGCCAGCAGCTTAATGGCGGCCGGGGAGCTGTTTTTT.